This record looks at one T cell receptor (beta chain) sequence and its context. Assay used: immunoSEQ multiplex PCR; TCRdb lists only in-frame clones, some missing. The sample lists 14,000 or so clones, about 31% occurring once. These data belong to a study of tumour-infiltrating T cells in Burkitt lymphoma. Background on the study: Overall and progression-free survival were predicted by productive clonality.

With 7 bases removed from V and 0 bases from J, the gap between germline ends came to 10 bases. CDR1 is SNHLY and CDR2 is FYNNEI in the germline V gene. The CDR3 runs to 15 residues. The source material was tumor tissue. V and J are TRBV2 and TRBJ2-6; D ambiguous. This clonotype was sampled from a human donor with diffuse large B-cell lymphoma. The CDR3 DNA reads TGTGCCAGCACCGGAACGAGCTCTGGGGCCAACGTCCTGACTTTC. The encoded protein is CASTGTSSGANVLTF. Together with reference TRBV2 and TRBJ2-6, the CDR3 gives the full variable domain: EPEVTQTPSHQVTQMGQEVILRCVPISNHLYFYWYRQILGQKVEFLVSFYNNEISEKSEIFDDQFSVERPDGSNFTLKIRSTKLEDSAMYFCASTGTSSGANVLTFGAGSRLTVL.